This passage covers 3 T cell receptor beta chains from one sample sequenced in a study of T-cell memory formation after mild COVID-19. TCRdb processed the 5' RACE reads anew with MiXCR; each CDR3 protein has one entry. The sample includes 450,000 to 650,000 distinct CDR3 sequences, less than 25% of them seen just once. The sequencing sample was made of PBMCs or a T cell subset sorted from them (not recorded which). The receptors shown here come from an adult woman who had mild COVID-19 (a few samples of this study predate the infection). Cell type and time point are not known.

In this sample, this clonotype turned up a few times. The chain recombines TRBV12-3 or TRBV12-4 with TRBJ1-2, with a weak D call TRBD1 (6 bases). V lost 0 bases and J 7 bases, leaving 15 bases between the germline ends. The CDR3 contains 15 residues. The CDR3, as DNA: TGTGCCAGCAGTTTAGCTACCTTGGGGGCTGGTGGCTACACCTTC. Translating gives CASSLATLGAGGYTF.

This clonotype has just a few counts. The gene calls are TRBV12-3 or TRBV12-4 and TRBJ2-2, with 11 bases fitting TRBD2. The CDR3 covers 17 residues. V lost 2 bases and J lost 0; bases outside the gene matches: 2. Here the CDR3 DNA reads TGTGCCAGCAGTTTAAAGGGACTAGCGGCGAACACCGGGGAGCTGTTTTTT. Translation gives CASSLKGLAANTGELFF.

The genes are TRBV4-2 and TRBJ2-1, with 9 positions matching TRBD2. The CDR3 runs to 16 residues. Germline V gene sequence: CDR1 LGHNA, CDR2 YNFKEQ. V trimming: 3 bases; J trimming: 5 bases; junction bases outside the gene matches: 8. CDR3 protein: CASSHLSGSIDNEQFF. In DNA, the CDR3 is TGTGCCAGCAGCCATCTTAGCGGGAGCATCGACAATGAGCAGTTCTTC.